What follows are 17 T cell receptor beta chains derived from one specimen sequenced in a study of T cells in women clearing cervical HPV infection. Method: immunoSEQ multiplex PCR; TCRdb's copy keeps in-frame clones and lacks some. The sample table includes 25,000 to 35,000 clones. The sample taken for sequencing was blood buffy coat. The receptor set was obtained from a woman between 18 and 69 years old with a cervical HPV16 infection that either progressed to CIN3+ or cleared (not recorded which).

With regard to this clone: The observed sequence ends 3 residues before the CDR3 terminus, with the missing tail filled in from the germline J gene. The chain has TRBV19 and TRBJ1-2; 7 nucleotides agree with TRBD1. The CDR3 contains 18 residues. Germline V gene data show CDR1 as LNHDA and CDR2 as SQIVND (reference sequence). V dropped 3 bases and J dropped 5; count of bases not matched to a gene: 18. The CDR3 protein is CASSIIRGPSTYLYGYTF. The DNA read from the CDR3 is TGTGCCAGTAGTATTATTAGGGGGCCTTCCACGTACCTATATGGC.

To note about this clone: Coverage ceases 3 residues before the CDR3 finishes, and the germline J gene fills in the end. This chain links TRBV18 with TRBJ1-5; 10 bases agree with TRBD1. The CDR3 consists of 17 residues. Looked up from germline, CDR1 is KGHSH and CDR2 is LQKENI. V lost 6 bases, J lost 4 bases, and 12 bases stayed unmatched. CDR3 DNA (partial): TGTGCCAGCTCTCTTAACCCCCGGGACAGGGGAAATCAGCCC. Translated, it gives CASSLNPRDRGNQP. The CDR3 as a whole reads CASSLNPRDRGNQPQHF.

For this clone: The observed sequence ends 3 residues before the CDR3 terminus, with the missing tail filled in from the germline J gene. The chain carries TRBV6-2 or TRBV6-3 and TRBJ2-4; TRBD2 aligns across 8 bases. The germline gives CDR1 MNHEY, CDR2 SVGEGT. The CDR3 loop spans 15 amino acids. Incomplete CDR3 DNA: TGTGCCAGCAGTTCGGGCGGGGGGCCCCAAGAGACT. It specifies CASSSGGGPQET. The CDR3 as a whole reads CASSSGGGPQETQYF.

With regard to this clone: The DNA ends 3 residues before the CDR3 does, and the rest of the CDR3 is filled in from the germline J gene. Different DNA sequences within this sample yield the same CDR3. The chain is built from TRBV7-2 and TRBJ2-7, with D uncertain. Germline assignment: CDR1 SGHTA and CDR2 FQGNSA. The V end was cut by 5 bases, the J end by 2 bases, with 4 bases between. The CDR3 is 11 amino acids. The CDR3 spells CASSPAYEQYF. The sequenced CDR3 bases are TGTGCCAGCAGCCCAGCCTACGAG. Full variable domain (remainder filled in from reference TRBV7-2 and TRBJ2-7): GAGVSQSPSNKVTEKGKDVELRCDPISGHTALYWYRQSLGQGLEFLIYFQGNSAPDKSGLPSDRFSAERTGGSVSTLTIQRTQQEDSAVYLCASSPAYEQYFGPGTRLTVT.

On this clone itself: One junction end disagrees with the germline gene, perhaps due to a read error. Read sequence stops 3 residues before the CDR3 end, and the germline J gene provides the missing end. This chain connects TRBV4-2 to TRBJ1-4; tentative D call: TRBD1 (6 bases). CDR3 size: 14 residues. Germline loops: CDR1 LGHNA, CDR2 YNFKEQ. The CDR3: CASSQTGRGEKLFF. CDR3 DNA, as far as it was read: TGCGCCAGCAGCCAAACAGGGAGAGGTGAAAAA.

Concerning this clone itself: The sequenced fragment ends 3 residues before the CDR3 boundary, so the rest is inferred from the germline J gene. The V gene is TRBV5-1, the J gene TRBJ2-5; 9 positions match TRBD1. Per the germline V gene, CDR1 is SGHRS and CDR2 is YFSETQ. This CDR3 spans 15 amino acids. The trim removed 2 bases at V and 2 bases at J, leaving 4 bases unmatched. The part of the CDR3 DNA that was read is TGCGCCAGCAGCTTCTTTGGGACAGGGCAAGAGACC. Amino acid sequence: CASSFFGTGQET. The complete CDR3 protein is CASSFFGTGQETQYF. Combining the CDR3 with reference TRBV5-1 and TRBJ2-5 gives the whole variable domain KAGVTQTPRYLIKTRGQQVTLSCSPISGHRSVSWYQQTPGQGLQFLFEYFSETQRNKGNFPGRFSGRQFSNSRSEMNVSTLELGDSALYLCASSFFGTGQETQYFGPGTRLLVL.

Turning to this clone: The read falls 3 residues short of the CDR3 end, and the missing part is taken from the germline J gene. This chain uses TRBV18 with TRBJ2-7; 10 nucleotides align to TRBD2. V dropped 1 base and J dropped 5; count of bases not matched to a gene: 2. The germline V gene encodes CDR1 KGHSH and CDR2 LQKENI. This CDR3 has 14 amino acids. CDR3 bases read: TGTGCCAGCTCACCACTAGCGGGAGGTCACGAG. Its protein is CASSPLAGGHE. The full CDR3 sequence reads CASSPLAGGHEQYF.

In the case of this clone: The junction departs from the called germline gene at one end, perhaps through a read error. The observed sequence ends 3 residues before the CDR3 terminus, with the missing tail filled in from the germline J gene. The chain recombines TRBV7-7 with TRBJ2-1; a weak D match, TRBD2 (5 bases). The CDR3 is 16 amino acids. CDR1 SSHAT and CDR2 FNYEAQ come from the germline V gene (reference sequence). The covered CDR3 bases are TGTGCTAGCAGCCCCGGTGGAGCGGCCACCGACAATGAG. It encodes CASSPGGAATDNE. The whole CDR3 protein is CASSPGGAATDNEQFF.

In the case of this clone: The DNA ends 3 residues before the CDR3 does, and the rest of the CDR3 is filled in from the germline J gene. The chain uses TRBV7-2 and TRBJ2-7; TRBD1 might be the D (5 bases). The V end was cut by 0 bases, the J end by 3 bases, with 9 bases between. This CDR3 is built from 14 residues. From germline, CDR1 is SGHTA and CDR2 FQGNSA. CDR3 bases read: TGTGCCAGCAGCTTAGCGCCAGGGTACTACGAG. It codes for CASSLAPGYYE. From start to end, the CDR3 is CASSLAPGYYEQYF.

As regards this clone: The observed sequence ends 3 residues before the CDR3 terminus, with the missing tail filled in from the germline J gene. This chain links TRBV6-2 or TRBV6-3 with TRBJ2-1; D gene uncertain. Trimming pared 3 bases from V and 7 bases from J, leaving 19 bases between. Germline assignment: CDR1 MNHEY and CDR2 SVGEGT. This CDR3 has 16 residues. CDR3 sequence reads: CASSYVSALFTNEQFF. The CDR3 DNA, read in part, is TGTGCCAGCAGTTATGTAAGCGCCTTGTTCACGAATGAG.

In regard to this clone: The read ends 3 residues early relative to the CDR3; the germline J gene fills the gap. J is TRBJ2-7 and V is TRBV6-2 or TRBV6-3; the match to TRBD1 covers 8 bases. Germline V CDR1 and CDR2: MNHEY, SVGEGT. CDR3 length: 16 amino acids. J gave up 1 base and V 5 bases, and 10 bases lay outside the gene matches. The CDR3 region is CASSTTRTGNSYEQYF. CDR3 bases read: TGTGCCAGCAGTACCACCAGGACAGGGAATTCCTACGAG.

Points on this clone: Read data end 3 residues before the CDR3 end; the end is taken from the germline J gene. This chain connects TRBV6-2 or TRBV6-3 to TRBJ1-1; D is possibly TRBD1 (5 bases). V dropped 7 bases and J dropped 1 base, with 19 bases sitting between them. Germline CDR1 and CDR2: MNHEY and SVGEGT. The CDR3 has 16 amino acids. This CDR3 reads CASTKWQGGRNTEAFF. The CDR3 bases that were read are TGTGCCAGCACCAAGTGGCAGGGAGGTAGGAACACTGAA.

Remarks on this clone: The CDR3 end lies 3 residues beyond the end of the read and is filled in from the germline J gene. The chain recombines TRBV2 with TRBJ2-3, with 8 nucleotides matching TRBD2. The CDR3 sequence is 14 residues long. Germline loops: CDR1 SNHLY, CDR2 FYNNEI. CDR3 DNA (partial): TGTGCCAGCAGGAAGGATGGATCCGGGGGGGCG. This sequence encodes CASRKDGSGGA. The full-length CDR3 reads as CASRKDGSGGAQYF.

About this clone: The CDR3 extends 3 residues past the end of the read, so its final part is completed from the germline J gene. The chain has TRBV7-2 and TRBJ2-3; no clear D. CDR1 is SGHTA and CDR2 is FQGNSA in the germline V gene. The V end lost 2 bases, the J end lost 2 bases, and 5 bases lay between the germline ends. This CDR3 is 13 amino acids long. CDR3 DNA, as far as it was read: TGTGCCAGCAGCTTACCGGTCACAGATACG. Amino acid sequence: CASSLPVTDT. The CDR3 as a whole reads CASSLPVTDTQYF.

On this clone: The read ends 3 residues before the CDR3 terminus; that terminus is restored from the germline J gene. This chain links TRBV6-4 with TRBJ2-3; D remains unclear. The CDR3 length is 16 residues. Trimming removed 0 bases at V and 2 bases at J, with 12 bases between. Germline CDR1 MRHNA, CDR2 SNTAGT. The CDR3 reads CASSDSATLDTDTQYF. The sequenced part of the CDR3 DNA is TGTGCCAGCAGTGACTCGGCGACTTTAGACACAGATACG.

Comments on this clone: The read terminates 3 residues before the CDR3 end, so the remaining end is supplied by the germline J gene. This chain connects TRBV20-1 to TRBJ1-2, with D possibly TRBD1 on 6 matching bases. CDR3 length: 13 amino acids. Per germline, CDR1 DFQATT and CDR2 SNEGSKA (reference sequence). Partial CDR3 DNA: TGCAGTGCTAGAGCCATACAGGGTGTGGGC. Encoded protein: CSARAIQGVG. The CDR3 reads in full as CSARAIQGVGYTF.

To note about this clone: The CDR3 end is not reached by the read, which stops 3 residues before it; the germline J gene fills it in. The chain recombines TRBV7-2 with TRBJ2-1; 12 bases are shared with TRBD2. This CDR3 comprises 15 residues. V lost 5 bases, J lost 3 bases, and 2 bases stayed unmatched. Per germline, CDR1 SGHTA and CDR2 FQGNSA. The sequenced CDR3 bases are TGTGCCAGCAGCCCGACTAGCGGGGGCTACAATGAG. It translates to CASSPTSGGYNE. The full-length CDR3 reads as CASSPTSGGYNEQFF.